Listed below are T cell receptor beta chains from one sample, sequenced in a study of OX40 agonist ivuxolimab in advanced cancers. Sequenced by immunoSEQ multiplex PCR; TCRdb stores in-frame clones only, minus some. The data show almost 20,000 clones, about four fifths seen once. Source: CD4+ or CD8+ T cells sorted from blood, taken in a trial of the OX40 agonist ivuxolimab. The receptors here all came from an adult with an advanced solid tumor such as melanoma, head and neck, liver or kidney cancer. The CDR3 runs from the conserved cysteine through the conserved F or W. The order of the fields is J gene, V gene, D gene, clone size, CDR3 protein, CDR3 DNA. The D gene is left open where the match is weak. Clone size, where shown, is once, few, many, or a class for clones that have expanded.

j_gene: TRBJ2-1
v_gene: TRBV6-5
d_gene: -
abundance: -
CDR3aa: CASSYSLTTYNEQFF
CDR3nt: TGTGCCAGCAGTTACTCATTGACAACTTACAATGAGCAGTTCTTC

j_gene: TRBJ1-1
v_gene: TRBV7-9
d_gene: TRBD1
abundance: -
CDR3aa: CASSTGTGKAEAFF
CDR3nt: TGTGCCAGCAGCACCGGGACAGGGAAGGCTGAAGCTTTCTTT

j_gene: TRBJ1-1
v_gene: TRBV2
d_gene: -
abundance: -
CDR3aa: CASRQTMTGLNTEAFF
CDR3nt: TGTGCCAGCAGACAAACAATGACAGGACTGAACACTGAAGCTTTCTTT

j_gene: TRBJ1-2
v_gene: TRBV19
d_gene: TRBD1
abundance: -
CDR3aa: CARPPGTGIYGYTF
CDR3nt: TGTGCCAGACCCCCGGGGACAGGGATCTATGGCTACACCTTC

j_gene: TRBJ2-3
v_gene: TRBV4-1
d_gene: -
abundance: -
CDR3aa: CASSQNGDTQYF
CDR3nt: TGCGCCAGCAGCCAAAATGGAGATACGCAGTATTTT

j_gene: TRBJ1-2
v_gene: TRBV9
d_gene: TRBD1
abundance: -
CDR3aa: CASSVQGANNYGYTF
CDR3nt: TGTGCCAGCAGCGTTCAGGGGGCAAATAACTATGGCTACACCTTC

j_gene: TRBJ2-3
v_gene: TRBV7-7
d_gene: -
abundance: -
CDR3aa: CASSLARGTDTQYF
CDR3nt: TGTGCTAGCAGCTTAGCGCGTGGCACAGATACGCAGTATTTT

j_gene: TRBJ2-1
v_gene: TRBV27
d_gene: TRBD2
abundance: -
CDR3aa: CASTLGGSGNEQFF
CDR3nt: TGTGCCAGCACCTTGGGAGGGAGCGGCAATGAGCAGTTCTTC

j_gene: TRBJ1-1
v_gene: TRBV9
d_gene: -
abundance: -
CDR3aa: CASSGQGGNTEAFF
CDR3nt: TGTGCCAGCAGCGGTCAGGGAGGGAACACTGAAGCTTTCTTT

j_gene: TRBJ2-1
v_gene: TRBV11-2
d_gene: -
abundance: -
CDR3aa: CASSGGDYNEQFF
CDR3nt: TGTGCCAGCAGCGGAGGGGATTACAATGAGCAGTTCTTC

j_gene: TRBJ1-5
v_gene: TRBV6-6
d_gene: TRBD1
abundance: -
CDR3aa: CASGREGASNQPQHF
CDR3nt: TGTGCCAGCGGCAGGGAGGGGGCAAGCAATCAGCCCCAGCATTTT

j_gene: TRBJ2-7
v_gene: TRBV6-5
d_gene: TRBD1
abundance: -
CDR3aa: CASSPQGRDDEQYF
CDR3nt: TGTGCCAGCAGTCCACAGGGGCGTGACGACGAGCAGTACTTC

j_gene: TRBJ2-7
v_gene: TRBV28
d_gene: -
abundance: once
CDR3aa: CASGENGYEQYF
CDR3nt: TGTGCCAGCGGAGAGAACGGCTACGAGCAGTACTTC

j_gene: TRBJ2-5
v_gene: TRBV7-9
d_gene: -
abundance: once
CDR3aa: CASSNGAETQYF
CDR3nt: TGTGCCAGCAGTAACGGCGCGGAGACCCAGTACTTC

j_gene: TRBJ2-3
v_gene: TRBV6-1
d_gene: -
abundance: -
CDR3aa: CASSEVRELATQYF
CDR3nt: TGTGCCAGCAGTGAGGTCCGGGAGTTGGCTACGCAGTATTTT

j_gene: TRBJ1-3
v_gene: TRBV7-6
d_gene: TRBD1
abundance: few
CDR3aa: CASSPGQGSSGNTIYF
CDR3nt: TGTGCCAGCAGCCCGGGACAGGGAAGCTCTGGAAACACCATATATTTT

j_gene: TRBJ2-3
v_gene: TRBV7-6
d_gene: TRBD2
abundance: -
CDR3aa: CASSLYEQRGGGTDTQYF
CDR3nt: TGTGCCAGCAGCTTATACGAGCAGCGGGGCGGAGGCACAGATACGCAGTATTTT

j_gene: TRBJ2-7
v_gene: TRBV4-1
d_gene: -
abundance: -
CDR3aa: CASSQGAANYEQYF
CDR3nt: TGCGCCAGCAGCCAAGGGGCAGCGAACTACGAGCAGTACTTC

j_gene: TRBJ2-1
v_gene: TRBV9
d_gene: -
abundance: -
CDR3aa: CASSPYGSYNEQFF
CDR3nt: TGTGCCAGCAGCCCATATGGCTCCTACAATGAGCAGTTCTTC

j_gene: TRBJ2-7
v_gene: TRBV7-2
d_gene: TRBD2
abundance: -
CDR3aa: CASRELAGAYEQYF
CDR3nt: TGTGCCAGCAGGGAACTAGCGGGTGCCTACGAGCAGTACTTC

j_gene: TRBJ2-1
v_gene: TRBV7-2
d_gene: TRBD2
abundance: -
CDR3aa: CASRPTSGPTYNEQFF
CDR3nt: TGTGCCAGCAGACCTACTAGCGGACCTACCTACAATGAGCAGTTCTTC

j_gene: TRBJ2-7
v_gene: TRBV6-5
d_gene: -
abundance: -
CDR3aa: CASSYSSRAYEQYF
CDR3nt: TGTGCCAGCAGTTACTCGAGCAGGGCCTACGAGCAGTACTTC

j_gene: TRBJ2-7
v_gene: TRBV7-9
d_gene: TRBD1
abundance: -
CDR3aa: CASSLGQGAYEQYF
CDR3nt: TGTGCCAGCAGCTTAGGACAGGGGGCCTACGAGCAGTACTTC

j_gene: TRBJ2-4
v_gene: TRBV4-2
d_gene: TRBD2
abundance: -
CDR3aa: CASSQDFTSGDIQYF
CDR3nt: TGTGCCAGCAGCCAAGATTTCACTAGCGGGGACATTCAGTACTTC

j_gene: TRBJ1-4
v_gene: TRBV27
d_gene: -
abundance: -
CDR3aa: CAGSFGGGITTNEKLFF
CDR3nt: TGTGCCGGCAGTTTTGGAGGGGGTATAACAACTAATGAAAAACTGTTTTTT

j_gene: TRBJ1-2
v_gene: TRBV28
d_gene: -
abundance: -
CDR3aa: CASSYPGGTPYGYTF
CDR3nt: TGTGCCAGCAGTTATCCTGGAGGGACGCCCTATGGCTACACCTTC

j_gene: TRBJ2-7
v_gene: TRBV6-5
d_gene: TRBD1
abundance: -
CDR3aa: CASTAGQGYEQYF
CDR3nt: TGTGCCAGCACCGCCGGACAGGGGTACGAGCAGTACTTC

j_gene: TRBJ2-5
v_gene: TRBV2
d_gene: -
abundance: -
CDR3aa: CASSDPTETQYF
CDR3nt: TGTGCCAGCAGTGACCCGACGGAGACCCAGTACTTC

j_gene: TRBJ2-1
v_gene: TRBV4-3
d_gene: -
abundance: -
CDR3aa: CASSQDLTMGNEQFF
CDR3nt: TGCGCCAGCAGCCAAGATTTGACGATGGGGAATGAGCAGTTCTTC

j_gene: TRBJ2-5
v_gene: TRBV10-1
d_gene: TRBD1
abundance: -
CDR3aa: CASRLDRERVDEETQYF
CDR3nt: TGCGCCAGCAGATTGGACAGGGAGAGAGTGGATGAAGAGACCCAGTACTTC

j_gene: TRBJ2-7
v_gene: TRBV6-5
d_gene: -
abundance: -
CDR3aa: CASRRSGSDLYEQYF
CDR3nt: TGTGCCAGCAGACGGAGCGGGTCAGATCTATACGAGCAGTACTTC

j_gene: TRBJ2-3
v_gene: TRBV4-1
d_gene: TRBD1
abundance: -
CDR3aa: CASSSGQGASDTQYF
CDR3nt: TGCGCCAGCAGCAGCGGACAGGGGGCCTCAGATACGCAGTATTTT

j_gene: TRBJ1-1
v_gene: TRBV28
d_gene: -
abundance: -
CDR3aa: CASTSHLGANTEAFF
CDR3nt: TGTGCCAGCACTTCTCACCTGGGGGCAAACACTGAAGCTTTCTTT

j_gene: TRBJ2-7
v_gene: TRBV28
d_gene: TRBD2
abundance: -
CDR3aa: CASTTSQSGGDYEQYF
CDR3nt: TGTGCCAGCACCACCTCCCAAAGCGGGGGGGACTACGAGCAGTACTTC

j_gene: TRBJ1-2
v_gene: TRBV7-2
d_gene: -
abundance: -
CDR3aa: CASSPGPNYGYTF
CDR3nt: TGTGCCAGCAGTCCGGGTCCTAACTATGGCTACACCTTC

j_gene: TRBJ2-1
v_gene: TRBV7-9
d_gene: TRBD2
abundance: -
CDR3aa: CASSFSGSSYNEQFF
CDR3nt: TGTGCCAGCAGCTTTAGCGGGAGCTCCTACAATGAGCAGTTCTTC

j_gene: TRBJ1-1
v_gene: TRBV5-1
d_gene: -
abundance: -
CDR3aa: CASLLEPMNTEAFF
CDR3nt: TGCGCCAGCCTTCTGGAGCCGATGAACACTGAAGCTTTCTTT

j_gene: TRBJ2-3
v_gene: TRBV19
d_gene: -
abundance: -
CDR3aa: CASSPGAPITDTQYF
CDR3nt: TGTGCCAGTAGCCCCGGGGCACCAATCACAGATACGCAGTATTTT

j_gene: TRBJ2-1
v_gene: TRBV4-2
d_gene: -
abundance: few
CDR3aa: CASSQDLGGGHDEQFF
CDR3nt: TGTGCCAGCAGCCAAGATCTGGGGGGGGGCCACGATGAGCAGTTCTTC

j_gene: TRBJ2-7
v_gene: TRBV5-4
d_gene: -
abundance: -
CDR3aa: CASSMTANEQYF
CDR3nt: TGTGCCAGCAGCATGACAGCTAACGAGCAGTACTTC

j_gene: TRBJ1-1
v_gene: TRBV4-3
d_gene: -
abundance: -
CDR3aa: CASSQGDYLGDEAFF
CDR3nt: TGCGCCAGCAGCCAGGGGGATTATCTGGGGGATGAAGCTTTCTTT

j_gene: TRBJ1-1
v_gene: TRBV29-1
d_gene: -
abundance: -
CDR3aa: CSFLRGGTEAFF
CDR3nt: TGCAGCTTCTTAAGGGGGGGAACTGAAGCTTTCTTT

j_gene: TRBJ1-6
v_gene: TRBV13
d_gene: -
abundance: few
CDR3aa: CASSGGGPPLHF
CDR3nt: TGTGCCAGCAGTGGTGGGGGGCCACCCCTCCACTTT

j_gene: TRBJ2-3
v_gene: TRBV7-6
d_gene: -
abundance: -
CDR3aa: CASSLLPTDTQYF
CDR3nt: TGTGCCAGCAGCTTATTACCGACAGATACGCAGTATTTT

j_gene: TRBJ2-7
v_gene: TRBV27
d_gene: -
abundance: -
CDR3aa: CASSFGYEQYF
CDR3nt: TGTGCCAGCAGTTTTGGGTACGAGCAGTACTTC

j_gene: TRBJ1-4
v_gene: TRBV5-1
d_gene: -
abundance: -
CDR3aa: CASRSTNEKLFF
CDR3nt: TGCGCCAGCAGATCTACTAATGAAAAACTGTTTTTT

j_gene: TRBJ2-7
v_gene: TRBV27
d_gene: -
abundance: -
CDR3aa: CASSLSPDYEQYF
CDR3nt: TGTGCCAGCAGTTTATCCCCAGACTACGAGCAGTACTTC

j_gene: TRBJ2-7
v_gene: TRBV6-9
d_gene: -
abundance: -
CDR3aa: CASSYSAAPYEQYF
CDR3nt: TGTGCCAGCAGTTACTCCGCGGCGCCCTACGAGCAGTACTTC

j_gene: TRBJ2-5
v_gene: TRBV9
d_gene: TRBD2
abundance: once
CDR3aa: CASSVEASGYQETQYF
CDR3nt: TGTGCCAGCAGCGTAGAGGCTAGCGGGTACCAAGAGACCCAGTACTTC

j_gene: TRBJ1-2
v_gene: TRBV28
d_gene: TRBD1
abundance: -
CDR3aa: CASRPNDRGFDYGYTF
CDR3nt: TGTGCCAGCAGGCCGAACGACAGGGGGTTTGACTATGGCTACACCTTC

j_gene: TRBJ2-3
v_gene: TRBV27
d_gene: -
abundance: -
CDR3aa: CASSLSPGPDTQYF
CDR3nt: TGTGCCAGCAGTCTGTCCCCGGGCCCAGATACGCAGTATTTT

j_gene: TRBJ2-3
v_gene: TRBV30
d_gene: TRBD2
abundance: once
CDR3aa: CARAKAGGLTDTQYF
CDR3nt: TGTGCCCGGGCGAAGGCGGGAGGGCTTACAGATACGCAGTATTTT

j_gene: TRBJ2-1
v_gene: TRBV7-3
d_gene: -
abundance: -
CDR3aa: CASSLRVGENNEQFF
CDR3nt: TGTGCCAGCAGCTTAAGGGTAGGGGAGAACAATGAGCAGTTCTTC

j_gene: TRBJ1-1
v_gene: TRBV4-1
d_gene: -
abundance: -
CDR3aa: CASSPEWDTEAFF
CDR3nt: TGCGCCAGCAGCCCGGAGTGGGACACTGAAGCTTTCTTT